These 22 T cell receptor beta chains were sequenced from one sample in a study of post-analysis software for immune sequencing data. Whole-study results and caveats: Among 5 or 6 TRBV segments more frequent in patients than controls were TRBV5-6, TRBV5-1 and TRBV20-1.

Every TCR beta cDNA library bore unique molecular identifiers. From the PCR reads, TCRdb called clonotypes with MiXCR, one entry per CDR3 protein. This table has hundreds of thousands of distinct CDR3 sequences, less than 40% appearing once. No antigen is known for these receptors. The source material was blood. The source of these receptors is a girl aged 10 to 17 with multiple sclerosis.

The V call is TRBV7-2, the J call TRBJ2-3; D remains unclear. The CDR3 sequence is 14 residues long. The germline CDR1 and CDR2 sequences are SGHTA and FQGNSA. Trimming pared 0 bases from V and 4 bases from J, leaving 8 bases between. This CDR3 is CASSLATPADTQYF. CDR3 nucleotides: TGTGCCAGCAGCTTAGCGACCCCTGCAGATACGCAGTATTTT.

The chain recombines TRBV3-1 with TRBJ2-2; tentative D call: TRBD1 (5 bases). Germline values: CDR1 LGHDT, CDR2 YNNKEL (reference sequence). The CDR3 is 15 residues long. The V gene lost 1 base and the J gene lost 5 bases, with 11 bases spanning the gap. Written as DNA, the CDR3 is TGTGCCAGCAGCCAAGGTGGCAGGGAAACCGGGGAGCTGTTTTTT. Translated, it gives CASSQGGRETGELFF.

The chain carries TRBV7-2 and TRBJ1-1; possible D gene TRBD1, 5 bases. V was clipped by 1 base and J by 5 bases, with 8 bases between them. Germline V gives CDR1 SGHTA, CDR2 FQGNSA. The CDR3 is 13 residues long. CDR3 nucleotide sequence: TGTGCCAGCAGCTTAGTGGGGCAAACTGAAGCTTTCTTT. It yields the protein CASSLVGQTEAFF.

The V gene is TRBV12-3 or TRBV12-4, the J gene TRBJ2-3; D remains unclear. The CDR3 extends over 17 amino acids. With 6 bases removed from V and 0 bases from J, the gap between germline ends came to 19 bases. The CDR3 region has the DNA TGTGCCAGCAGGAACCCCTTGAAGGGAACTAGCACAGATACGCAGTATTTT. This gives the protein CASRNPLKGTSTDTQYF.

CDR3 protein: CASSPTGYGNQPQHF. As DNA, the CDR3 is TGTGCCAGCAGTCCGACAGGGTATGGGAATCAGCCCCAGCATTTT. The chain carries TRBV6-5 and TRBJ1-5, with 7 bases fitting TRBD1. The CDR3 runs 15 residues. The junction had 8 bases not matched to a gene; V was cut back by 5 bases and J by 4 bases. Germline CDR1 reads MNHEY; CDR2 reads SVGAGI.

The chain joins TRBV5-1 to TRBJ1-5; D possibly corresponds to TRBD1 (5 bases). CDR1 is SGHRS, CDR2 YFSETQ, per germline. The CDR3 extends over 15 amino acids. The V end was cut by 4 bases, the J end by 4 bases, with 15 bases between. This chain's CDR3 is CASSPGEGGNQPQHF. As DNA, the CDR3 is TGCGCCAGCAGCCCGGGGGAGGGAGGTAATCAGCCCCAGCATTTT. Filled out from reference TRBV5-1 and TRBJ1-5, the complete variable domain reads KAGVTQTPRYLIKTRGQQVTLSCSPISGHRSVSWYQQTPGQGLQFLFEYFSETQRNKGNFPGRFSGRQFSNSRSEMNVSTLELGDSALYLCASSPGEGGNQPQHFGDGTRLSIL.

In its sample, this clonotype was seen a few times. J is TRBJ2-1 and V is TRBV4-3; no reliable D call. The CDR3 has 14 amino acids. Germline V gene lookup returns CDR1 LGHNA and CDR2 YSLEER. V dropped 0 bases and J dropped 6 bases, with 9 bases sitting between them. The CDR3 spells CASSQEFMVNEQFF. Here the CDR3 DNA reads TGCGCCAGCAGCCAAGAATTTATGGTCAATGAGCAGTTCTTC.

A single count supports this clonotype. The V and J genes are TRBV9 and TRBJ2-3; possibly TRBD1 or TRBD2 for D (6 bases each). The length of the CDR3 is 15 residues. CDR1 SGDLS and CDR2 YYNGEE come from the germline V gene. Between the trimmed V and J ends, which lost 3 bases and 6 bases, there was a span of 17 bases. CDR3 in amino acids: CASSGRNWRGDTQYF. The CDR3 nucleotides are TGTGCCAGCAGCGGCCGTAATTGGAGGGGGGATACGCAGTATTTT.

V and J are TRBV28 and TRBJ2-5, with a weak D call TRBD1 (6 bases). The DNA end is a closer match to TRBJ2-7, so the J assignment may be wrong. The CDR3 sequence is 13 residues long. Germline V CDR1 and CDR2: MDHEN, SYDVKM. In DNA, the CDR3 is TGTGCCAGCACTCCGACAGGTTCCTACGAGCAGTACTTC. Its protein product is CASTPTGSYEQYF.

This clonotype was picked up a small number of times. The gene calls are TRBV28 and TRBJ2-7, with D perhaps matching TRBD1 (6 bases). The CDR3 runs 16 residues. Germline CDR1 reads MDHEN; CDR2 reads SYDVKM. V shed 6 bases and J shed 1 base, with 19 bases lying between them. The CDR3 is CASSPTRGRGSYEQYF. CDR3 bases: TGTGCCAGCAGCCCCACAAGGGGCAGGGGTTCCTACGAGCAGTACTTC.

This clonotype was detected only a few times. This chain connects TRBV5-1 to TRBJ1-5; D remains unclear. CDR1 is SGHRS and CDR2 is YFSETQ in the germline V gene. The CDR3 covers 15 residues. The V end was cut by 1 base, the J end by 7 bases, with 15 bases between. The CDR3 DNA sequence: TGCGCCAGCAGCTTGAGCCCCGGGTCTAAACAGCCCCAGCATTTT. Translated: CASSLSPGSKQPQHF.

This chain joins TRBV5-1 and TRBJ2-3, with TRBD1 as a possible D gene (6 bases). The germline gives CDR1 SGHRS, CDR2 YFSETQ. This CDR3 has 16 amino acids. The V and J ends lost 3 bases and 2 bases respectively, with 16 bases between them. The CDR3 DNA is TGCGCCAGCAGCTCAACAGGGTTCCCGGTCACAGATACGCAGTATTTT. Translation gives CASSSTGFPVTDTQYF.

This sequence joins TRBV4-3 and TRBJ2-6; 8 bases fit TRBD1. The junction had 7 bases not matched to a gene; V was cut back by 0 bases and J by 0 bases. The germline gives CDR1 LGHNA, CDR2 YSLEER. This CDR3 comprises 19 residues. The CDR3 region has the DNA TGCGCCAGCAGCCAAGAGCTGGACAGGGCGTCCTCTGGGGCCAACGTCCTGACTTTC. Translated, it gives CASSQELDRASSGANVLTF.

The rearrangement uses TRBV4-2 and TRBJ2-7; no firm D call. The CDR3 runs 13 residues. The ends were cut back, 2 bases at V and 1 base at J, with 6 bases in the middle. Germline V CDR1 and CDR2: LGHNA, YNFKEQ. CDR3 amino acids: CASSQRMSYEQYF. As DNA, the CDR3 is TGTGCCAGCAGCCAACGGATGTCCTACGAGCAGTACTTC.

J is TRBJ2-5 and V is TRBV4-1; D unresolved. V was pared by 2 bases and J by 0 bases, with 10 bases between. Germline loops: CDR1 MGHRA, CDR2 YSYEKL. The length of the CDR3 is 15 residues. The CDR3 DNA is TGCGCCAGCAGCCAACCGTCCGAATACCAAGAGACCCAGTACTTC. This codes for CASSQPSEYQETQYF.

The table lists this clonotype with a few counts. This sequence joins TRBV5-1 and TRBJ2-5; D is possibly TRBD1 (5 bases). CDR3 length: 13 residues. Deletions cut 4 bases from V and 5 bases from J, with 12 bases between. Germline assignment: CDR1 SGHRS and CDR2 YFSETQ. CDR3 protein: CASSGISGETQYF. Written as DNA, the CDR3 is TGCGCCAGCAGCGGGATTTCAGGGGAGACCCAGTACTTC.

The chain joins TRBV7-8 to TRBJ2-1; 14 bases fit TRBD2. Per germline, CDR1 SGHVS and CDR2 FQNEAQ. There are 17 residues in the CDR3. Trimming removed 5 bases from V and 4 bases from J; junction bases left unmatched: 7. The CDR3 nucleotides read TGTGCCAGCAGCCCATGGACTAGCGGGGGGACTTACAATGAGCAGTTCTTC. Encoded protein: CASSPWTSGGTYNEQFF.

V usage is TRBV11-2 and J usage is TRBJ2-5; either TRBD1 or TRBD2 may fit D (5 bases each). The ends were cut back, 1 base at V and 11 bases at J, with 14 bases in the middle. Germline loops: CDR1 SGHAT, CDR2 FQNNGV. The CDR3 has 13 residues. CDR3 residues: CASSLGGPGEQYF. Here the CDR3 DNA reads TGTGCCAGCAGCTTAGGGGGCCCCGGGGAGCAGTACTTC.

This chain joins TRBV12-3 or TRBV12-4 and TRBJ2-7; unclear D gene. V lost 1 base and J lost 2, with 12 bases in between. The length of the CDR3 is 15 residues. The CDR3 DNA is TGTGCCAGCAGTTTAGGCAGGAGTGGGACCTACGAGCAGTACTTC. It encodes CASSLGRSGTYEQYF.

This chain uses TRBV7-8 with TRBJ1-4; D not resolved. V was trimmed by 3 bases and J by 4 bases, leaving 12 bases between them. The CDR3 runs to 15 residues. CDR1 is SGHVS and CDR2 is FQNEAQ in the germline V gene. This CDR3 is CASSLASGFNEKLFF. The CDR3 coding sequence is TGTGCCAGCAGCTTGGCCTCGGGTTTTAATGAAAAACTGTTTTTT.

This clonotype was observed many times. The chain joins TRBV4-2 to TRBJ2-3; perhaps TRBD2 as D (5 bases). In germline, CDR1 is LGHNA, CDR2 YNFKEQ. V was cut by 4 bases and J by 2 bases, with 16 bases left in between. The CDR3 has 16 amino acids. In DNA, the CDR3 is TGTGCCAGCAGCCTAAGACCCGGAGGAGACACAGATACGCAGTATTTT. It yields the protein CASSLRPGGDTDTQYF.

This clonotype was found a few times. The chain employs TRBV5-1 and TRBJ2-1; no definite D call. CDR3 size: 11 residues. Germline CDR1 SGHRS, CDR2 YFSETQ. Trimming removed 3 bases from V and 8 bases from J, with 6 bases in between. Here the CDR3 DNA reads TGCGCCAGCAGCTCGGATTATGAGCAGTTCTTC. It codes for CASSSDYEQFF.